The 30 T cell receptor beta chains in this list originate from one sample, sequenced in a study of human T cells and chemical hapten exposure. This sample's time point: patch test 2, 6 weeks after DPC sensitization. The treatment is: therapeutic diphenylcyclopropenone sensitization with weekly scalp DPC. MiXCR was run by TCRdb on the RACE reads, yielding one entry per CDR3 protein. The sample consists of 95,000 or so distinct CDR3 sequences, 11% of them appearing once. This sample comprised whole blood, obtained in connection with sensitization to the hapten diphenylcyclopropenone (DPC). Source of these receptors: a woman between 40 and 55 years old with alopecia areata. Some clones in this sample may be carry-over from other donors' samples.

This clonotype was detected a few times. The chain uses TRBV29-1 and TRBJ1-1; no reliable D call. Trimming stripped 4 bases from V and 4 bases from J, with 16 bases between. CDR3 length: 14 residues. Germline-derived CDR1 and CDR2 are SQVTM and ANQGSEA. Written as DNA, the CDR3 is TGCAGCGTTGCGGGCCGGCAGTCCGGCACTGAAGCTTTCTTT. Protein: CSVAGRQSGTEAFF.

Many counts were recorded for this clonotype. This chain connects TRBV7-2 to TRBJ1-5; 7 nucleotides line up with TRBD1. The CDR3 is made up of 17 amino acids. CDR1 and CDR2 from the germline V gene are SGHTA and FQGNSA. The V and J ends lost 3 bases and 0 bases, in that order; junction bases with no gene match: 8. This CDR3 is CASSFSGGPYSNQPQHF. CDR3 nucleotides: TGTGCCAGCAGCTTCTCAGGGGGACCGTATAGCAATCAGCCCCAGCATTTT.

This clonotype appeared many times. The CDR3 region is CASSLAGGFTDTQYF. The DNA for the CDR3 is TGTGCCAGCAGCCTCGCCGGGGGGTTCACAGATACGCAGTATTTT. The chain is built from TRBV9 and TRBJ2-3; 7 nucleotides match TRBD2. CDR3 length: 15 amino acids. Germline values: CDR1 SGDLS, CDR2 YYNGEE. The junction had 7 bases not matched to a gene; V was cut back by 4 bases and J by 2 bases.

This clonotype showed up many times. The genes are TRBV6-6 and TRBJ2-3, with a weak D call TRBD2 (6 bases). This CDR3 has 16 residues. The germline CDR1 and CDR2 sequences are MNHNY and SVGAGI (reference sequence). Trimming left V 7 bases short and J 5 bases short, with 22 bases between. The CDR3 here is CASITEVGGARDTQYF. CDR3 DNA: TGTGCCAGCATCACTGAGGTCGGCGGGGCAAGAGATACGCAGTATTTT.

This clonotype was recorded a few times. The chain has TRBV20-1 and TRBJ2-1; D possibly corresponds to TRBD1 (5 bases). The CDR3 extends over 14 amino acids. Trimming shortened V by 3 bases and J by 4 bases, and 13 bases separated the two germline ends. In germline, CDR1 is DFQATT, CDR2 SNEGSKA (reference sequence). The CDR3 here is CSASFTGRYNEQFF. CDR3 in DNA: TGCAGTGCTAGTTTCACAGGACGGTACAATGAGCAGTTCTTC.

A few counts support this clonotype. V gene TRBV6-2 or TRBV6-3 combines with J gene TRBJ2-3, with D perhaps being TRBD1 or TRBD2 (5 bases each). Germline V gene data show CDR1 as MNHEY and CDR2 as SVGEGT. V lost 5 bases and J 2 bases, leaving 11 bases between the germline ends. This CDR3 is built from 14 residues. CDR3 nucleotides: TGTGCCAGCAGTGCCGCCGGGACCACAGATACGCAGTATTTT. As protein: CASSAAGTTDTQYF.

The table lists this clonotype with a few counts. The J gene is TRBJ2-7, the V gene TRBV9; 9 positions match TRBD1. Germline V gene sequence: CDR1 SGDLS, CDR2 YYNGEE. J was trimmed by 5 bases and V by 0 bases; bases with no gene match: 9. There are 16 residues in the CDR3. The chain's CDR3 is CASSVEGDRGLHEQYF. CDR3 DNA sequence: TGTGCCAGCAGCGTAGAGGGAGACAGGGGGTTGCACGAGCAGTACTTC.

CDR3 in amino acids: CSAKDQGRNYGYTF. For the CDR3, the DNA is TGCAGTGCTAAGGATCAGGGGCGCAACTATGGCTACACCTTC. The gene calls are TRBV20-1 and TRBJ1-2, with D perhaps matching TRBD1 (6 bases). V gave up 4 bases and J gave up 2 bases, with 14 bases separating them. Germline assignment: CDR1 DFQATT and CDR2 SNEGSKA (reference sequence). This CDR3 spans 14 amino acids.

This CDR3 reads CASGWPLAGASNEQFF. CDR3 bases: TGTGCCAGCGGATGGCCACTAGCGGGGGCCAGCAATGAGCAGTTCTTC. The V call is TRBV7-2, the J call TRBJ2-1; the match to TRBD2 covers 11 bases. The CDR3 is 16 residues long. CDR1 and CDR2 (germline): SGHTA, FQGNSA. Germline trimming cut 8 bases from V and 6 bases from J; bases unmatched to any gene: 12.

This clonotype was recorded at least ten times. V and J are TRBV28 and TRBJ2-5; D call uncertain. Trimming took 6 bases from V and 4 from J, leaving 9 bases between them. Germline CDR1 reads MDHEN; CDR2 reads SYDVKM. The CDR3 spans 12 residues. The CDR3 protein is CASRPLGETQYF. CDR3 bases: TGTGCCAGCAGGCCTTTGGGAGAGACCCAGTACTTC.

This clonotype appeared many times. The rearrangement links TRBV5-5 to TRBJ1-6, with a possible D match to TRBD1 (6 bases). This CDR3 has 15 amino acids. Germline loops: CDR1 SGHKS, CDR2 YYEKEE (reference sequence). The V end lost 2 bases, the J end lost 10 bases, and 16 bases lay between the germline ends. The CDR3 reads CASSLPIQGGSPLHF. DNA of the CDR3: TGTGCCAGCAGCTTACCTATACAGGGTGGGTCACCCCTCCACTTT.

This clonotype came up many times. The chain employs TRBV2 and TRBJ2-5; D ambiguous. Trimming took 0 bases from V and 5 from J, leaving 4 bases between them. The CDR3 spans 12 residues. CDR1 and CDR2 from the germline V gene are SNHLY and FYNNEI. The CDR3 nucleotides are TGTGCCAGCAGTGAAGCAGTGGAGACCCAGTACTTC. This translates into CASSEAVETQYF. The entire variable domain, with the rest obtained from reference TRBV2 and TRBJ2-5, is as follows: EPEVTQTPSHQVTQMGQEVILRCVPISNHLYFYWYRQILGQKVEFLVSFYNNEISEKSEIFDDQFSVERPDGSNFTLKIRSTKLEDSAMYFCASSEAVETQYFGPGTRLLVL.

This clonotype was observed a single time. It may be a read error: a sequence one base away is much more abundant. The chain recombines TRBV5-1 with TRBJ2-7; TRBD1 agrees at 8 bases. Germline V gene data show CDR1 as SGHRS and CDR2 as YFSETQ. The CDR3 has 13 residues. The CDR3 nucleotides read TGCACCAGCAGCTGGGACAGGCACTACGAGCAGTACTTC. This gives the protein CTSSWDRHYEQYF.

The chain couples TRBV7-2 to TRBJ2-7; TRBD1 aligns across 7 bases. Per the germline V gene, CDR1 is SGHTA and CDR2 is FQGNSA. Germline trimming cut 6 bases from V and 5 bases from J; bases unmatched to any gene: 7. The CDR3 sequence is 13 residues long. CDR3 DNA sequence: TGTGCCAGCAGGAGACAGGGCAGCGACGAGCAGTACTTC. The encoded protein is CASRRQGSDEQYF.

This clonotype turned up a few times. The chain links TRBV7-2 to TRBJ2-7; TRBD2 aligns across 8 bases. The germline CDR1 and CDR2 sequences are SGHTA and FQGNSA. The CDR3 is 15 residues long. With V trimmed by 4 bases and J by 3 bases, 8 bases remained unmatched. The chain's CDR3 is CASSSTGLALYEQYF. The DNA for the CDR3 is TGTGCCAGCAGCTCGACCGGACTAGCCCTCTACGAGCAGTACTTC.

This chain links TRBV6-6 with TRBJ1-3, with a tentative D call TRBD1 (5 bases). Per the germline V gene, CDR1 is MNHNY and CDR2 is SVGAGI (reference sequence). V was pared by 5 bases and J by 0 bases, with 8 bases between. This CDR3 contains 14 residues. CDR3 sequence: CASSGTGSGNTIYF. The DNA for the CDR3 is TGTGCCAGCAGTGGGACTGGCTCTGGAAACACCATATATTTT.

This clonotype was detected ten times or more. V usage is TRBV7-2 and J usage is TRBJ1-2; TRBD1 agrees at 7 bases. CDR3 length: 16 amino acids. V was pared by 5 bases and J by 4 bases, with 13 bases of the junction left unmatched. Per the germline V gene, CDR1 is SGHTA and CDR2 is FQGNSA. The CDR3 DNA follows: TGTGCCAGCAGCCTCCGCTGGGACAGCAAAATCTATGGCTACACCTTC. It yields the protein CASSLRWDSKIYGYTF.

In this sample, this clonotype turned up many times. The CDR3 nucleotides are TGTGCCAGCAGCTTACTGGGACAGGGGGCGCGGACCCACTACGGGGCCTACGAGCAGTACTTC. Protein sequence: CASSLLGQGARTHYGAYEQYF. The chain links TRBV7-7 to TRBJ2-7; TRBD1 aligns across 12 bases. J gave up 2 bases and V 2 bases, and 19 bases lay outside the gene matches. Germline assignment: CDR1 SSHAT and CDR2 FNYEAQ (reference sequence). The CDR3 runs 21 residues. The full variable domain, its missing parts supplied by reference TRBV7-7 and TRBJ2-7, is GAGVSQSPRYKVTKRGQDVTLRCDPISSHATLYWYQQALGQGPEFLTYFNYEAQPDKSGLPSDRFSAERPEGSISTLTIQRTEQRDSAMYRCASSLLGQGARTHYGAYEQYFGPGTRLTVT.

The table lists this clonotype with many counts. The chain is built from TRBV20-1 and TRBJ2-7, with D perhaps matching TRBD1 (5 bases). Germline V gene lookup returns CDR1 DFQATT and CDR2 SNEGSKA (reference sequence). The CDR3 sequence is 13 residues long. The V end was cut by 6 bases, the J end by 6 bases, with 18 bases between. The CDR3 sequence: CSARVPGPLEQYF. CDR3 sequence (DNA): TGCAGTGCCCGTGTGCCAGGGCCCCTCGAGCAGTACTTC.

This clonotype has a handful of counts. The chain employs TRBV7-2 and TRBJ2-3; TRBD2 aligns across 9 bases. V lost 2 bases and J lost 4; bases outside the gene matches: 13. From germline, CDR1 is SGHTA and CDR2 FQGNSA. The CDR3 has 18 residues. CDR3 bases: TGTGCCAGCAGCTTAATGTTAACGCGGGGGGGCCTGGCAGATACGCAGTATTTT. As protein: CASSLMLTRGGLADTQYF.

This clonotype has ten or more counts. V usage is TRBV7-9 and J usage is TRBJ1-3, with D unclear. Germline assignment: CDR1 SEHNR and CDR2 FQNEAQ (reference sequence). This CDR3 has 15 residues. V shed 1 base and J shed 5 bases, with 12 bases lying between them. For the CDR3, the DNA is TGTGCCAGCAGCTTAGTGCTGGGCGGACGAAACACCATATATTTT. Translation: CASSLVLGGRNTIYF.

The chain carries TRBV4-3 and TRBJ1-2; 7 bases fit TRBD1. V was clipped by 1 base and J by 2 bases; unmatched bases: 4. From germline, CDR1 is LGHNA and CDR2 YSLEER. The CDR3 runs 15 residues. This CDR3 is CASSQASQGNYGYTF. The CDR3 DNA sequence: TGCGCCAGCAGCCAAGCGTCACAGGGGAACTATGGCTACACCTTC.

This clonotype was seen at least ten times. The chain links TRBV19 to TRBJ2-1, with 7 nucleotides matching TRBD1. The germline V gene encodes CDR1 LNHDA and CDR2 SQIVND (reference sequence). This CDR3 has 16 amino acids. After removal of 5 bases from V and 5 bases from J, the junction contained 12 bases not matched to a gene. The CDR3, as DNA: TGTGCCAGTAGTGCCCTGCCGGGACAGCAGAACAATGAGCAGTTCTTC. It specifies CASSALPGQQNNEQFF.

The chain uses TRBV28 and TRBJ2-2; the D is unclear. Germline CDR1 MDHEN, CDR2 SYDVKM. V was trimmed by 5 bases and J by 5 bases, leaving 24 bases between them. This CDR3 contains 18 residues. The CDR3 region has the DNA TGTGCCAGCAGTACCACCAGACTCCCGTGGGTTCAGACCGGGGAGCTGTTTTTT. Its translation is CASSTTRLPWVQTGELFF.

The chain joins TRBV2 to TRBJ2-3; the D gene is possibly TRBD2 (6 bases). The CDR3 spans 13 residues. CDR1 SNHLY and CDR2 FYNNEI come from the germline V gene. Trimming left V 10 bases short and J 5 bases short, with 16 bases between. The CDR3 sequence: CATRRGSGDTQYF. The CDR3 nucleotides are TGTGCCACCCGCCGGGGTAGCGGAGATACGCAGTATTTT.

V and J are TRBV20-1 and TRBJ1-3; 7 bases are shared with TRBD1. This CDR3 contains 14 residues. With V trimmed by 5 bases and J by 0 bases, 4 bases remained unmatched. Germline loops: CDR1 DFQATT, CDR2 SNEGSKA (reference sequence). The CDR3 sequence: CSARTGNSGNTIYF. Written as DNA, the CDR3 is TGCAGTGCTCGGACAGGCAACTCTGGAAACACCATATATTTT.

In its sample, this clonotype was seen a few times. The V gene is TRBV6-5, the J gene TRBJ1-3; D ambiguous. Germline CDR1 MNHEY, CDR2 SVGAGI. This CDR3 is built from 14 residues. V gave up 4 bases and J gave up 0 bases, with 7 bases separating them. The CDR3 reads CASSSKLSGNTIYF. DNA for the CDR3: TGTGCCAGCAGTTCGAAGCTCTCTGGAAACACCATATATTTT.

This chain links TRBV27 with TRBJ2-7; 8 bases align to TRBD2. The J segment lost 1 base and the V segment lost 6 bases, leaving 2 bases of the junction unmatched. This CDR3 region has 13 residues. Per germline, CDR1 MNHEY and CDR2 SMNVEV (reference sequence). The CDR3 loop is CASRREVSYEQYF. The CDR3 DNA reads TGTGCCAGCAGGCGGGAGGTTTCCTACGAGCAGTACTTC.

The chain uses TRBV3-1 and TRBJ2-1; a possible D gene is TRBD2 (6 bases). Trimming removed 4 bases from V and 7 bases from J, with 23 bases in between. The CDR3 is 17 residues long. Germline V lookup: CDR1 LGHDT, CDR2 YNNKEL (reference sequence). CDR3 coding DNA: TGTGCCAGCAGCCGTTCCGGGAGCGGGTCTTTTTTAAATGAGCAGTTCTTC. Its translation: CASSRSGSGSFLNEQFF.

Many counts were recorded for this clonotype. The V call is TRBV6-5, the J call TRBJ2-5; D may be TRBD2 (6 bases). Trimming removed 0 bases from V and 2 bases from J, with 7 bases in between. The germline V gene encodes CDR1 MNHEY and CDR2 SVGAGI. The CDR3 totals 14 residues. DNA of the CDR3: TGTGCCAGCAGTTACTCTGGGGGGCAAGAGACCCAGTACTTC. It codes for CASSYSGGQETQYF.